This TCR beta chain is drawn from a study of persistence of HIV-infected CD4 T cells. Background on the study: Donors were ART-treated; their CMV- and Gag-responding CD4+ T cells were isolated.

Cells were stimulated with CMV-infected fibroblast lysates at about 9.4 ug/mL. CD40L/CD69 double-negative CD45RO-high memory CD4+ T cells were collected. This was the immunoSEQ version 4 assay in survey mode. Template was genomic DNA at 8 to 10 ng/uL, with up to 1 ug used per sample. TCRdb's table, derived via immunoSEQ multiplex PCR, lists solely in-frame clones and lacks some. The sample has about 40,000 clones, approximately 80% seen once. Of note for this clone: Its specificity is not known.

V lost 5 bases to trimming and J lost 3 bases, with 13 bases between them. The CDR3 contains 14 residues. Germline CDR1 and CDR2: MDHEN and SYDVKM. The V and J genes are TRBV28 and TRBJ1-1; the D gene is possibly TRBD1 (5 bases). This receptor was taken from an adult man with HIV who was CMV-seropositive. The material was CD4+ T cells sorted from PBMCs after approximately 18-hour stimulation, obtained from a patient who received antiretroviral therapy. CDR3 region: CASSRDLLHTEAFF. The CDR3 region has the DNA TGTGCCAGCAGTCGGGACCTTTTACACACTGAAGCTTTCTTT.